This TCR beta chain derives from a study of T-cell memory formation after mild COVID-19. Study-wide background: TCR clusters mostly belonged to single donors.

5'RACE primed from the constant segment yielded TCR alpha and TCR beta cDNA libraries bearing sample barcodes and UMIs. TCRdb analysed the 5' RACE reads with MiXCR anew, one entry per CDR3 protein. The sample has hundreds of thousands of distinct CDR3 sequences, roughly 22% seen once. The CDR3 is made up of 13 amino acids. The germline gives CDR1 LNHDA, CDR2 SQIVND (reference sequence). V was pared by 6 bases and J by 9 bases, with 15 bases between. Whole-study findings and limits: Memory from before infection featured some responding clones, which suggests cross-reactive memory joined. Shrinking CD4+ clones were chiefly CM and EM; CD8+ ones were chiefly EMRA.

The table lists this clonotype with a count of one. Its antigen remains unknown. The TCR originated in an adult woman who had mild COVID-19 (a few samples of this study predate the infection). Cell type and time point are not known. The chain combines TRBV19 with TRBJ2-4, with unresolved D. The sequencing input was PBMCs or a T cell subset sorted from them (not recorded which). In nucleotides, the CDR3 is TGTGCCAGTAGCCCTAGGTTGGGAAGCATTCAGTACTTC. The encoded protein is CASSPRLGSIQYF.